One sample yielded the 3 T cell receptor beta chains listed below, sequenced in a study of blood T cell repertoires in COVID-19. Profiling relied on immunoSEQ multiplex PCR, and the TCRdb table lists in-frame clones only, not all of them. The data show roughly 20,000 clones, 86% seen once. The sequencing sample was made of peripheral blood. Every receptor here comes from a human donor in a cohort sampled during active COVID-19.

CDR3 amino acids: CASSEQRGQGGEKLFF. The CDR3 coding sequence is TGTGCCAGCAGCGAACAAAGGGGACAGGGCGGAGAAAAACTGTTTTTT. The chain is built from TRBV6-1 and TRBJ1-4; 9 nucleotides agree with TRBD1. V shed 6 bases, J shed 8 bases, and the junction held 13 bases outside the gene matches. The germline gives CDR1 MNHNS, CDR2 SASEGT. CDR3 length: 16 amino acids.

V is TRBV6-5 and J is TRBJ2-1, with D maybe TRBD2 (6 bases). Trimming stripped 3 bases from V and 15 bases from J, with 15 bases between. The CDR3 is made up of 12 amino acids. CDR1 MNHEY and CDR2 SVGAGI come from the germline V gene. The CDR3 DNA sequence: TGTGCCAGCAGTTATCCGACCGGGACTTTGTTCTTC. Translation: CASSYPTGTLFF.

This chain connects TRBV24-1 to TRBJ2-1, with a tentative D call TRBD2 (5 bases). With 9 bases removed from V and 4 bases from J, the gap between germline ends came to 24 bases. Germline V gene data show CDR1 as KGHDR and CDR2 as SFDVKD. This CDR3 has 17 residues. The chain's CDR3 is CATGSGAVTHPYNEQFF. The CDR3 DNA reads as TGTGCCACCGGAAGTGGAGCGGTGACACATCCTTACAATGAGCAGTTCTTC.